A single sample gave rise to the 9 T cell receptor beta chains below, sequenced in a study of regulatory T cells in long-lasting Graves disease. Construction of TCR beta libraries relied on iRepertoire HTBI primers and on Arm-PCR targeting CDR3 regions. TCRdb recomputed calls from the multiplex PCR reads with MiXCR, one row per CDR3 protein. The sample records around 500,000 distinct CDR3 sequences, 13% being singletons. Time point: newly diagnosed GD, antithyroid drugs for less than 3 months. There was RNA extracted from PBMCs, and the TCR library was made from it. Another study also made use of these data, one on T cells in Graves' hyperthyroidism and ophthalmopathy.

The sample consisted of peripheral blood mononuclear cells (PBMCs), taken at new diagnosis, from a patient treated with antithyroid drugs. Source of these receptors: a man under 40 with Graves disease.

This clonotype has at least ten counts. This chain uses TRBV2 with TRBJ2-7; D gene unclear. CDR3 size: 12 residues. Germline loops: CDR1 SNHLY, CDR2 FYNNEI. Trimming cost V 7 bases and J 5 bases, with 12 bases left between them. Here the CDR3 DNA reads TGTGCCAGCACTCCAATTAGAAACGAGCAGTACTTC. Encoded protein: CASTPIRNEQYF. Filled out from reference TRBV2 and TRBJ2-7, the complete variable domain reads EPEVTQTPSHQVTQMGQEVILRCVPISNHLYFYWYRQILGQKVEFLVSFYNNEISEKSEIFDDQFSVERPDGSNFTLKIRSTKLEDSAMYFCASTPIRNEQYFGPGTRLTVT.

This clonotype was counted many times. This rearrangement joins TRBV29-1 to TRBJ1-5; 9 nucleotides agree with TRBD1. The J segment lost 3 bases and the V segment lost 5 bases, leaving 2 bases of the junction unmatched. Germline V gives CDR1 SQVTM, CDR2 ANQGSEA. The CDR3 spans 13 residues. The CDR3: CSVTGGINQPQHF. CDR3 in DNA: TGCAGCGTTACAGGGGGCATCAATCAGCCCCAGCATTTT.

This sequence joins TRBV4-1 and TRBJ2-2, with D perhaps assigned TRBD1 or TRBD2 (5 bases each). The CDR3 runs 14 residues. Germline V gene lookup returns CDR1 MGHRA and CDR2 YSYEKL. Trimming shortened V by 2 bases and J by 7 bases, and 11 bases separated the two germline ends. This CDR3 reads CASSQTQGVGELFF. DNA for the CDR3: TGCGCCAGCAGCCAAACCCAGGGAGTCGGGGAGCTGTTTTTT.

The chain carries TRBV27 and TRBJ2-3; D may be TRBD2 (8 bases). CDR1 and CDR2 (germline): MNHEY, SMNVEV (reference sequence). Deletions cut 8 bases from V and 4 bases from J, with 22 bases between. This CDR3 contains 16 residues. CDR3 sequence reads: CASQRGREAGADTQYF. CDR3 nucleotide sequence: TGTGCCAGCCAAAGGGGGCGGGAGGCCGGGGCAGATACGCAGTATTTT.

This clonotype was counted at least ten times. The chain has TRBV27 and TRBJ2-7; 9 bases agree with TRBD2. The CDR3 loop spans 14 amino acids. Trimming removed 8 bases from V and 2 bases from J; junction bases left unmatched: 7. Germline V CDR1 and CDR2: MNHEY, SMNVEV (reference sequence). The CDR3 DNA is TGTGCCAGCGGCTCTAGCGGGATAACCTACGAGCAGTACTTC. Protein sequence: CASGSSGITYEQYF.

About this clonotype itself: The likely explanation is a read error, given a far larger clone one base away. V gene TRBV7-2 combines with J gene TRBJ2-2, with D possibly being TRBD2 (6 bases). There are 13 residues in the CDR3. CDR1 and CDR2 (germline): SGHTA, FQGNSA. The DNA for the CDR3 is TGTGCCAGCAGTTTTAGCGGCCTCGGGGAGCTGGTTTTT. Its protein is CASSFSGLGELVF.

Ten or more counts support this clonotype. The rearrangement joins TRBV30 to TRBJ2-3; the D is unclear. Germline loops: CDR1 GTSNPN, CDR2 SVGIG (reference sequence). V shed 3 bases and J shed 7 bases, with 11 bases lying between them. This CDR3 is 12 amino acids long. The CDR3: CAWRPKSNTQYF. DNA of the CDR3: TGTGCCTGGAGACCCAAGTCCAATACGCAGTATTTT.

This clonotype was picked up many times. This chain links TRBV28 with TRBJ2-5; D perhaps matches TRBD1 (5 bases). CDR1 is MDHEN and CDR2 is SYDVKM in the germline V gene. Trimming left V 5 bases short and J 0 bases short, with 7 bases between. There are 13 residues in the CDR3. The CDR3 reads CASSRQNQETQYF. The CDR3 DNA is TGTGCCAGCAGTCGACAGAACCAAGAGACCCAGTACTTC.

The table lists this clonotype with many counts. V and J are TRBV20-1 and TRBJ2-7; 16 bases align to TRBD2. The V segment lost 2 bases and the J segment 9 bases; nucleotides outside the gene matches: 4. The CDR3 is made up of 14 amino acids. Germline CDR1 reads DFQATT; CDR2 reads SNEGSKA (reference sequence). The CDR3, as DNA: TGCAGTGCTAGATCGGGACTAGCGGGAGGGGGGCAGTACTTC. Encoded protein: CSARSGLAGGGQYF.